Sequencing of this T cell receptor (beta chain) was carried out in a study of radiation and T cells in renal cell carcinoma. This sample's time point: blood 4 weeks post-SBRT, at nephrectomy. Treatment specified: 15 Gy SBRT to primary tumor, nephrectomy 4 weeks later. CDR3 length: 13 residues. V dropped 7 bases and J dropped 5 bases, with 15 bases sitting between them. The germline gives CDR1 MNHNY, CDR2 SVGAGI (reference sequence). Assay: immunoSEQ multiplex PCR; the TCRdb copy retains only in-frame clones and omits some. The data contain roughly 170,000 clones, about 87% of them singletons. The sequencing here drew on blood, taken from a patient whose treatment included radiotherapy and nephrectomy. The rearrangement links TRBV6-6 to TRBJ2-7; the D gene could be TRBD1 or TRBD2 (5 bases each). The receptor was isolated from a woman aged 45 to 65 with renal cell carcinoma. For the CDR3, the DNA is TGTGCCAGCACCTCAGGGAGTGGGGACGAGCAGTACTTC. Translated: CASTSGSGDEQYF.